The next 16 T cell receptor beta chains were all read from a single sample in a study of graft-versus-host responses after intestinal transplantation. TCRdb's table, derived via immunoSEQ multiplex PCR, lists solely in-frame clones and lacks some. The table shows over 10,000 clones, with 93% occurring only once. The input for sequencing was PBMCs, taken 950 to 1,300 days after intestinal transplantation. The receptors were sampled from a human patient who received an intestinal transplant, so some T cells may come from the graft donor.

Only one count was recorded for this clone. The rearrangement joins TRBV18 to TRBJ1-3; D unclear. CDR3 length equals 15 residues. V was trimmed by 2 bases and J by 5 bases, leaving 13 bases between them. CDR1 and CDR2 from the germline V gene are KGHSH and LQKENI. In DNA, the CDR3 is TGTGCCAGCTCACCATCTACTAACAGTAGAAACACCATATATTTT. Its protein product is CASSPSTNSRNTIYF.

This chain connects TRBV18 to TRBJ1-1; perhaps TRBD1 as D (6 bases). Germline CDR1 is KGHSH and CDR2 is LQKENI. There are 14 residues in the CDR3. V was shortened by 2 bases and J by 3 bases, with 10 bases between the two germline ends. The CDR3 loop reads CASSPTPGDTEAFF. In nucleotides, the CDR3 is TGTGCCAGCTCACCAACTCCAGGGGACACTGAAGCTTTCTTT.

J is TRBJ2-6 and V is TRBV6-5, with unresolved D. The CDR3 has 14 residues. V was pared by 6 bases and J by 0 bases, with 6 bases between. Germline CDR1 MNHEY, CDR2 SVGAGI. The DNA for the CDR3 is TGTGCCAGCAGACTCCTCTCTGGGGCCAACGTCCTGACTTTC. It yields the protein CASRLLSGANVLTF.

The chain combines TRBV19 with TRBJ1-6; no firm D call. In germline, CDR1 is LNHDA, CDR2 SQIVND (reference sequence). Trimming pared 6 bases from V and 4 bases from J, leaving 7 bases between. The CDR3 consists of 13 residues. CDR3 coding DNA: TGTGCCAGTAGACCAGAGTATAATTCACCCCTCCACTTT. This encodes CASRPEYNSPLHF.

The rearrangement links TRBV10-3 to TRBJ2-1; D may correspond to TRBD1 or TRBD2 (6 bases each). Germline assignment: CDR1 ENHRY and CDR2 SYGVKD. The V end was cut by 3 bases, the J end by 8 bases, with 11 bases between. The CDR3 is 13 amino acids. The CDR3 region is CAISDRGEDEQFF. The CDR3, as DNA: TGTGCCATCAGTGATAGGGGGGAAGATGAGCAGTTCTTC.

This clone came up once. The junction departs from germline at one end; a sequencing error may be responsible. The chain employs TRBV5-4 and TRBJ2-1; D is uncertain. This CDR3 comprises 14 residues. The germline gives CDR1 SGHNT, CDR2 YYREEE (reference sequence). The CDR3 loop is CASTLVAGHNEQFF. CDR3 bases: TGTGCCAGCACCTTGGTTGCAGGCCACAATGAGCAGTTCTTC.

This chain connects TRBV19 to TRBJ1-2; TRBD1 agrees at 8 bases. There are 11 residues in the CDR3. The ends lost 9 bases at V and 7 bases at J; junction bases unmatched: 4. Per the germline V gene, CDR1 is LNHDA and CDR2 is SQIVND (reference sequence). As DNA, the CDR3 is TGTGCCAGCTCGACAGGGGTTGGCTACACCTTC. Amino acids: CASSTGVGYTF.

The chain combines TRBV18 with TRBJ1-1, with TRBD1 matching 8 bases. This CDR3 is 13 amino acids long. Germline trimming cut 3 bases from V and 6 bases from J; bases unmatched to any gene: 3. Germline loops: CDR1 KGHSH, CDR2 LQKENI. The DNA for the CDR3 is TGTGCCAGCTCACCTCAGGGGGCTTCTGAAGCTTTCTTT. It codes for CASSPQGASEAFF.

The chain is built from TRBV9 and TRBJ2-3, with D maybe TRBD2 (5 bases). The CDR3 has 13 amino acids. The ends were cut back, 1 base at V and 6 bases at J, with 9 bases in the middle. Germline CDR1 SGDLS, CDR2 YYNGEE. The CDR3 reads CASSVSGSDTQYF. DNA of the CDR3: TGTGCCAGCAGCGTATCGGGATCCGATACGCAGTATTTT. Together with reference TRBV9 and TRBJ2-3, the CDR3 gives the full variable domain: DSGVTQTPKHLITATGQRVTLRCSPRSGDLSVYWYQQSLDQGLQFLIQYYNGEERAKGNILERFSAQQFPDLHSELNLSSLELGDSALYFCASSVSGSDTQYFGPGTRLTVL.

The chain joins TRBV29-1 to TRBJ2-5, with 15 bases matching TRBD2. Germline V gives CDR1 SQVTM, CDR2 ANQGSEA. V lost 4 bases, J lost 5 bases, and 5 bases stayed unmatched. The CDR3 is made up of 15 amino acids. The chain's CDR3 is CSVAGTSGGWETQYF. CDR3 nucleotide sequence: TGCAGCGTTGCCGGGACTAGCGGGGGGTGGGAGACCCAGTACTTC.

The J gene is TRBJ1-2, the V gene TRBV19, with D possibly TRBD1 on 6 matching bases. CDR1 LNHDA and CDR2 SQIVND come from the germline V gene (reference sequence). The CDR3 is 14 residues long. The V gene lost 8 bases and the J gene lost 3 bases, with 16 bases spanning the gap. The CDR3 loop is CASSGTTNHYGYTF. In DNA, the CDR3 is TGTGCCAGTTCCGGGACAACCAACCACTATGGCTACACCTTC.

The chain recombines TRBV5-1 with TRBJ2-3; TRBD2 aligns across 7 bases. The CDR3 sequence is 14 residues long. In germline, CDR1 is SGHRS, CDR2 YFSETQ. J gave up 2 bases and V 3 bases, and 3 bases lay outside the gene matches. The CDR3 nucleotides read TGCGCCAGCAGCTGGGGGGGACTCACAGATACGCAGTATTTT. It specifies CASSWGGLTDTQYF.

The J gene is TRBJ1-4, the V gene TRBV4-1, with 7 positions matching TRBD1. Trimming at V came to 4 bases and at J to 0 bases, leaving 14 bases not matched to a gene. CDR3 length equals 19 residues. Germline values: CDR1 MGHRA, CDR2 YSYEKL. The CDR3 sequence: CASSPRPTGNPTTNEKLFF. The CDR3 bases are TGCGCCAGCAGCCCTCGCCCGACAGGGAATCCCACAACTAATGAAAAACTGTTTTTT.

The rearrangement links TRBV9 to TRBJ1-2; 12 bases are shared with TRBD1. CDR3 length equals 15 residues. Germline CDR1 is SGDLS and CDR2 is YYNGEE. After removal of 0 bases from V and 8 bases from J, the junction contained 5 bases not matched to a gene. The CDR3 loop reads CASSVGGGTGGGYTF. DNA for the CDR3: TGTGCCAGCAGCGTAGGAGGGGGGACAGGGGGCGGCTACACCTTC. Full variable domain (rest looked up from reference TRBV9 and TRBJ1-2): DSGVTQTPKHLITATGQRVTLRCSPRSGDLSVYWYQQSLDQGLQFLIQYYNGEERAKGNILERFSAQQFPDLHSELNLSSLELGDSALYFCASSVGGGTGGGYTFGSGTRLTVV.

This clone showed up just a few times. The rearrangement joins TRBV6-5 to TRBJ1-4; tentatively, D is TRBD1 (5 bases). The CDR3 covers 16 residues. CDR1 and CDR2 (germline): MNHEY, SVGAGI. Trimming cost V 2 bases and J 7 bases, with 17 bases left between them. For the CDR3, the DNA is TGTGCCAGCAGTTACCTCCGGGGGGGGGTGTCTGAAAAACTGTTTTTT. Amino acid sequence: CASSYLRGGVSEKLFF.

This clone was recorded only once. The chain carries TRBV6-4 and TRBJ1-2; D might be TRBD1 (5 bases). In germline, CDR1 is MRHNA, CDR2 SNTAGT. The CDR3 consists of 12 residues. Trimming shortened V by 0 bases and J by 8 bases, and 7 bases separated the two germline ends. The CDR3 DNA reads TGTGCCAGCAGTGACTCGAGGGGAGGCTACACCTTC. Its protein is CASSDSRGGYTF.